This section outlines one T cell receptor beta chain sequence together with its context. The target antigen is unknown. Among the 110 or so subjects of the validation cohort, separate from the approximately 670-subject first cohort, were the donors. Data came from immunoSEQ multiplex PCR; TCRdb stores just in-frame clones and leaves some out. This sample yields 50,000 to 65,000 clones, of which around nine tenths are seen a single time; 7.5% to 9.5% belongs to the top ten. This CDR3 is built from 14 residues. V gave up 10 bases and J gave up 4 bases, with 19 bases separating them. Germline assignment: CDR1 MNHEY and CDR2 SMNVEV (reference sequence). These data belong to a study of cytomegalovirus exposure and HLA in healthy donors. Broader study findings: The study put 150 to 200 TCR beta chains on its list as cytomegalovirus-associated. With high specificity and sensitivity, the classifier reportedly diagnosed cytomegalovirus status.

The clonotype was recovered from a woman younger than 35 in good health and CMV-seropositive. The sequenced sample was PBMCs. V usage is TRBV27 and J usage is TRBJ1-1, with D tentatively TRBD1 (6 bases). The CDR3 coding sequence is TGTGCCACCAAAAACAGGGCCTGGGGCACTGAAGCTTTCTTT. Translation: CATKNRAWGTEAFF.